These 13 T cell receptor beta chains came from one sample sequenced in a study of blood T cell repertoires in COVID-19 (dated by TCRdb to 2019 to 2021). Library prep was done by the immunoSEQ multiplex PCR assay. TCRdb provides this immuneACCESS table in a form limited to in-frame rearrangements. Some clones are lacking; in checked studies, under half of them reflect an unresolved V gene, and why the rest are absent is not known. In this sample the table shows 430,000 or so clones, 70% to 90% of which occur a single time. The ten largest clones add up to approximately 1.8% of the sample. The specimen was PBMCs or T cells enriched from blood (not recorded which). The source is a woman in her thirties or forties who had recovered from COVID-19.

CDR3 sequence reads: CASSFPYNEQFF. The CDR3 DNA follows: TGTGCCAGCAGCTTCCCTTACAATGAGCAGTTCTTC. The chain is built from TRBV13 and TRBJ2-1; D is unclear. V lost 3 bases, J lost 4 bases, and 4 bases lay in between. The CDR3 contains 12 residues. Germline V lookup: CDR1 PRHDT, CDR2 FYEKMQ (reference sequence).

The rearrangement joins TRBV7-2 to TRBJ1-1, with 9 bases identical to TRBD1. After removal of 6 bases from V and 7 bases from J, the junction contained 12 bases not matched to a gene. Germline-derived CDR1 and CDR2 are SGHTA and FQGNSA. The CDR3 spans 15 residues. The CDR3 reads CASRTPGQGINEAFF. The CDR3 DNA sequence: TGTGCCAGCAGGACTCCGGGACAGGGAATAAATGAAGCTTTCTTT.

This clone was picked up a small number of times. The chain employs TRBV6-2 or TRBV6-3 and TRBJ2-4; tentatively, D is TRBD1 (6 bases). The CDR3 is 17 residues long. Deletions cut 0 bases from V and 2 bases from J, with 14 bases between. CDR1 MNHEY and CDR2 SVGEGT come from the germline V gene. The CDR3 coding sequence is TGTGCCAGCAGTTACTCGAGCCCCGACAGGACCAAAAACATTCAGTACTTC. The encoded protein is CASSYSSPDRTKNIQYF.

The V gene is TRBV23-1, the J gene TRBJ1-2, with 10 bases matching TRBD1. TRBV23-1 is treated as an ORF (open reading frame) with a function not yet certain. V trimming: 0 bases; J trimming: 6 bases; junction bases outside the gene matches: 1. The CDR3 is 14 residues long. The CDR3 here is CASSQSGTGDGYTF. CDR3 DNA: TGCGCCAGCAGTCAATCAGGGACAGGGGATGGCTACACCTTC.

This chain connects TRBV13 to TRBJ2-5; 7 nucleotides line up with TRBD1. Germline CDR1 and CDR2: PRHDT and FYEKMQ (reference sequence). The CDR3 covers 17 residues. V was clipped by 0 bases and J by 4 bases; unmatched bases: 11. This CDR3 is CASSLGLTGAKGETQYF. CDR3 nucleotide sequence: TGTGCCAGCAGCTTAGGCCTAACAGGGGCTAAGGGAGAGACCCAGTACTTC.

V and J are TRBV11-3 and TRBJ1-1; no firm D call. Germline CDR1 reads SGHNT; CDR2 reads YENEEA. Trimming removed 2 bases from V and 4 bases from J, with 11 bases in between. The CDR3 runs 14 residues. CDR3 DNA sequence: TGTGCCAGCAGCTTACGAGAGAGCGGCACTGAAGCTTTCTTT. It translates to CASSLRESGTEAFF.

This clone has a single count. This chain uses TRBV7-2 with TRBJ2-5, with 7 nucleotides matching TRBD2. Per germline, CDR1 SGHTA and CDR2 FQGNSA. Trimming removed 4 bases from V and 4 bases from J; junction bases left unmatched: 21. The CDR3 sequence is 19 residues long. The CDR3 DNA is TGTGCCAGCAGCTCCCAGCTAGGTCCTAGCGGCATAGAGGGAGAGACCCAGTACTTC. Amino acids: CASSSQLGPSGIEGETQYF.

This chain links TRBV4-3 with TRBJ2-3, with D tentatively TRBD2 (6 bases). This CDR3 has 14 amino acids. Trimming removed 1 base from V and 4 bases from J, with 9 bases in between. The germline CDR1 and CDR2 sequences are LGHNA and YSLEER. CDR3 in DNA: TGCGCCAGCAGCCAAGCGGGAGAGTCAGATACGCAGTATTTT. This sequence encodes CASSQAGESDTQYF.

DNA for the CDR3: TGTGCCAGCAGGAGGACAGGGTGGGGGGGTATGAACACTGAAGCTTTCTTT. This encodes CASRRTGWGGMNTEAFF. The J gene is TRBJ1-1, the V gene TRBV5-4; 8 positions match TRBD1. The CDR3 runs to 17 residues. V shed 5 bases, J shed 0 bases, and the junction held 12 bases outside the gene matches. The germline CDR1 and CDR2 sequences are SGHNT and YYREEE (reference sequence). The whole variable domain, remainder taken from reference TRBV5-4 and TRBJ1-1, is ETGVTQSPTHLIKTRGQQVTLRCSSQSGHNTVSWYQQALGQGPQFIFQYYREEENGRGNFPPRFSGLQFPNYSSELNVNALELDDSALYLCASRRTGWGGMNTEAFFGQGTRLTVV.

The chain combines TRBV5-1 with TRBJ2-7; 7 nucleotides match TRBD1. Germline lookup yields CDR1 SGHRS and CDR2 YFSETQ. The ends lost 4 bases at V and 5 bases at J; junction bases unmatched: 9. The length of the CDR3 is 14 residues. The CDR3 nucleotides are TGCGCCAGCAGCCCTGACAGGGTAACCCACGAGCAGTACTTC. This codes for CASSPDRVTHEQYF.

There are a few counts of this clone. The rearrangement joins TRBV6-2 or TRBV6-3 to TRBJ2-1, with 8 nucleotides matching TRBD2. The junction had 12 bases not matched to a gene; V was cut back by 5 bases and J by 9 bases. Germline V lookup: CDR1 MNHEY, CDR2 SVGEGT. CDR3 length: 15 amino acids. The CDR3: CASSKSGSGSGEQFF. CDR3 DNA: TGTGCCAGCAGTAAAAGCGGGAGCGGGTCGGGTGAGCAGTTCTTC.

The chain couples TRBV18 to TRBJ2-5, with TRBD2 identical over 11 bases. J was trimmed by 3 bases and V by 5 bases; bases with no gene match: 2. Germline lookup yields CDR1 KGHSH and CDR2 LQKENI. This CDR3 has 14 amino acids. The CDR3 DNA sequence: TGTGCCAGCTCAGGGACTAGCGGAGAAGAGACCCAGTACTTC. It specifies CASSGTSGEETQYF. Full variable domain (remainder filled in from reference TRBV18 and TRBJ2-5): NAGVMQNPRHLVRRRGQEARLRCSPMKGHSHVYWYRQLPEEGLKFMVYLQKENIIDESGMPKERFSAEFPKEGPSILRIQQVVRGDSAAYFCASSGTSGEETQYFGPGTRLLVL.

This clone was counted a single time. The chain uses TRBV12-5 and TRBJ2-7, with D perhaps TRBD1 (6 bases). CDR1 LGHNT and CDR2 FRNRAP come from the germline V gene. V lost 5 bases to trimming and J lost 7 bases, with 18 bases between them. The CDR3 sequence is 14 residues long. The CDR3 sequence is CASGTESGTQEQYF. In DNA form, the CDR3 reads TGTGCTAGTGGTACCGAATCCGGGACACAGGAGCAGTACTTC.